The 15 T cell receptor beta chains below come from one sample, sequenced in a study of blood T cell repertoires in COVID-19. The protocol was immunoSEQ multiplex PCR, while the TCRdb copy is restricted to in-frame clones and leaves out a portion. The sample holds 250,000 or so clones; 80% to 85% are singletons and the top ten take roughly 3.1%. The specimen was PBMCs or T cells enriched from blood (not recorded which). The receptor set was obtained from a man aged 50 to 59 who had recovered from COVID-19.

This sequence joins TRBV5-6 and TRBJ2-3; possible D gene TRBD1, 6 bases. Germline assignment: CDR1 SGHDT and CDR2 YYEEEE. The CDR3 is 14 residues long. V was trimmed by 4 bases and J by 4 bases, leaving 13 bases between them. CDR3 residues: CASSPQGGSDTQYF. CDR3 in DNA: TGTGCCAGCAGCCCCCAAGGGGGATCAGATACGCAGTATTTT.

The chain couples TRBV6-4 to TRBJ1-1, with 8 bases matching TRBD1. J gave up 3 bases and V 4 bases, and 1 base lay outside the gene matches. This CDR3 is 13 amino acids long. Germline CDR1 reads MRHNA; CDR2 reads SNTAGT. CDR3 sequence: CASSVDRDTEAFF. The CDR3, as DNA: TGTGCCAGCAGTGTGGACAGGGACACTGAAGCTTTCTTT.

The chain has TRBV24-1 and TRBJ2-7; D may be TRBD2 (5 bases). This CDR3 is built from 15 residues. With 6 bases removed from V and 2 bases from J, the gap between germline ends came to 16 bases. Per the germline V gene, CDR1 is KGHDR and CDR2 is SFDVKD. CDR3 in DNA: TGTGCCACCAGTAGGTCGGGGTCGGAGGCCTACGAGCAGTACTTC. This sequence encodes CATSRSGSEAYEQYF.

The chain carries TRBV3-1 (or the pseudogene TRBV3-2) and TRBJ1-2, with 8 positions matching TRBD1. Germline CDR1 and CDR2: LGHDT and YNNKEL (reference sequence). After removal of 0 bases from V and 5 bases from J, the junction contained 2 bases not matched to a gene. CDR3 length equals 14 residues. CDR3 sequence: CASSQDRGPYGYTF. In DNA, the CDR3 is TGTGCCAGCAGCCAAGACAGGGGGCCTTATGGCTACACCTTC.

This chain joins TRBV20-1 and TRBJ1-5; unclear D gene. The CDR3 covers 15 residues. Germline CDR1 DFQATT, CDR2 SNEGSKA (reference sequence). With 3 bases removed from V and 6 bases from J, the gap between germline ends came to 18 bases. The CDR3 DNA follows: TGCAGTGCTAGTGTGACGGAGGATGGCAGTCAGCCCCAGCATTTT. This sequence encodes CSASVTEDGSQPQHF.

The CDR3 DNA is TGTGCCAGCAGTGAAGCCGGGGATACGCAGTATTTT. Amino acids: CASSEAGDTQYF. The gene calls are TRBV6-1 and TRBJ2-3; no clear D gene. Germline V gives CDR1 MNHNS, CDR2 SASEGT. Trimming took off 0 bases at V and 6 bases at J, with 4 bases between the two ends. The CDR3 covers 12 residues.

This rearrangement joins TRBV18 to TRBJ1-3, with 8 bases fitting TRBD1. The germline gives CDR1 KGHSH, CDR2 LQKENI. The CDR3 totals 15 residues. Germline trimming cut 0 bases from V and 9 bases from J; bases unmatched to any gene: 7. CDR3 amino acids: CASSPPTGQGFTIYF. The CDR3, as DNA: TGTGCCAGCTCACCACCAACAGGACAGGGTTTCACCATATATTTT.

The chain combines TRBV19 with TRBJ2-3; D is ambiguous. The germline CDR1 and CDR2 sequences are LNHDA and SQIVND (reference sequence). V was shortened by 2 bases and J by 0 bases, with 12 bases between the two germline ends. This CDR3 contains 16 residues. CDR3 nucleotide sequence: TGTGCCAGTAGTATACTCTCAAGGAGTAGCACAGATACGCAGTATTTT. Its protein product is CASSILSRSSTDTQYF.

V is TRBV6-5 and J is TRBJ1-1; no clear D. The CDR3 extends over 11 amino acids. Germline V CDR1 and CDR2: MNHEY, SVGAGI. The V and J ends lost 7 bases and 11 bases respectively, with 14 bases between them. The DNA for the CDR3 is TGTGCCAGCATAAAAAGCTCCAAGGCTTTCTTT. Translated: CASIKSSKAFF.

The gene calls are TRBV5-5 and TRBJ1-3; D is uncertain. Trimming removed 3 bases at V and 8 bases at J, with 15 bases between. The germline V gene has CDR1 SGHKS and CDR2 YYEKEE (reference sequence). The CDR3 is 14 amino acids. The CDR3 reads CASSSRNNGDTIYF. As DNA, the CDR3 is TGTGCCAGCAGCTCGAGAAACAACGGGGACACCATATATTTT.

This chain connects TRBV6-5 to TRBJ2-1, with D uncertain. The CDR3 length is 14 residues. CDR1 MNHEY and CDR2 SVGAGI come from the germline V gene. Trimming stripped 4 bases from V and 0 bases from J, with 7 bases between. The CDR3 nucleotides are TGTGCCAGCAGTTCCTCCTCCTCCTACAATGAGCAGTTCTTC. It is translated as CASSSSSSYNEQFF.

CDR3 residues: CASSLMSGNTIYF. CDR3 in DNA: TGTGCCAGCAGTTTAATGAGTGGAAACACCATATATTTT. V is TRBV12-3 or TRBV12-4 and J is TRBJ1-3, with D uncertain. V was pared by 2 bases and J by 3 bases, with 5 bases between. This CDR3 has 13 residues.

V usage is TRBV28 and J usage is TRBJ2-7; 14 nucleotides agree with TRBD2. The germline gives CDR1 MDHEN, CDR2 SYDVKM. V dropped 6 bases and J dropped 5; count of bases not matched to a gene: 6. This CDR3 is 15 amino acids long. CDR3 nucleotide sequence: TGTGCCAGCAGGACTAGCGGGAGGGATAGCCACGAGCAGTACTTC. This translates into CASRTSGRDSHEQYF.

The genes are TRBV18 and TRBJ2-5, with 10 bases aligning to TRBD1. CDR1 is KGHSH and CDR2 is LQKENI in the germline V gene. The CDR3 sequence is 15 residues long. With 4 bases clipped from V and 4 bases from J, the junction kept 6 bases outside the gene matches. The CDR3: CASSLKDRGPETQYF. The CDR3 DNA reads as TGTGCCAGCTCACTGAAAGACAGGGGGCCAGAGACCCAGTACTTC. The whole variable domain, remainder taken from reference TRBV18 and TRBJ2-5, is NAGVMQNPRHLVRRRGQEARLRCSPMKGHSHVYWYRQLPEEGLKFMVYLQKENIIDESGMPKERFSAEFPKEGPSILRIQQVVRGDSAAYFCASSLKDRGPETQYFGPGTRLLVL.

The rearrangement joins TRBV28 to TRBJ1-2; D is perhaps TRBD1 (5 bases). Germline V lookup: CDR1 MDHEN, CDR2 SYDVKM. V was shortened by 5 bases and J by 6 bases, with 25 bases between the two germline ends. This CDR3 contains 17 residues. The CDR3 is CASSPLSSPGKSDGYTF. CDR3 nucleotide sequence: TGTGCCAGCAGTCCTCTTTCTTCCCCAGGGAAATCCGATGGCTACACCTTC.